A selection of T cell receptor beta chains follows, all from one sample in a study of a mutant IDH1 vaccine in newly diagnosed glioma. No antigen has been assigned to these receptors. Generated by immunoSEQ multiplex PCR, the TCRdb table keeps only in-frame clones and is missing some. The table lists tens of thousands of clones, 75% of them singletons. The starting material was PBMCs, obtained from a glioma patient whose treatment included an IDH1 peptide vaccine. All receptors come from a man in his forties with glioma. CDR3s include the opening cysteine and the closing phenylalanine or tryptophan. The D gene is left open where the match is weak. Rows may omit the clone size; those that give it use once, few, many or a size class.

d_call	v_call	clone_size	j_call	cdr3_nt	cdr3_aa
TRBD2	TRBV10-2	-	TRBJ2-5	TGCGCCAGCAATAGACTAGCGGAAGAGACCCAGTACTTC	CASNRLAEETQYF
-	TRBV15	-	TRBJ1-5	TGTGCCACCAGCAGAGACCCCTCAGGGGATCAGCCCCAGCATTTT	CATSRDPSGDQPQHF
-	TRBV6-1	-	TRBJ1-1	TGTGCCAGCAGTGACCTTGGATCCTTT	CASSDLGSF
TRBD2	TRBV4-1	-	TRBJ2-7	TGCGCCAGCAGCCATAGGACAGCGGGAGGGTCTTACGAGCAGTACTTC	CASSHRTAGGSYEQYF
-	TRBV11-2	-	TRBJ2-1	TGTGCCAGCAGCCATGGCCCTACCAATGAGCAGTTCTTC	CASSHGPTNEQFF
-	TRBV11-2	-	TRBJ2-2	TGTGCCAGCAGAGAGGTCAGGGGAAGCACCGGGGAGCTGTTTTTT	CASREVRGSTGELFF
-	TRBV4-3	once	TRBJ1-2	TGCGCCAGCAGCCTATTACAGGGAGTTAGTTTGGATGGCTACACCTTC	CASSLLQGVSLDGYTF
-	TRBV5-1	-	TRBJ2-3	TGCGCCAGCAGCCCCTTAGTAGATACAGATACGCAGTATTTT	CASSPLVDTDTQYF
TRBD1	TRBV18	-	TRBJ1-4	TGTGCCAGCTCACCAATGGACAGGAGATACATTGCAACTAATGAAAAACTGTTTTTT	CASSPMDRRYIATNEKLFF
TRBD1	TRBV27	-	TRBJ1-4	TGTGCCAGCAGTTTATATGAGGGGACAGGGGTTGAAAAACTGTTTTTT	CASSLYEGTGVEKLFF
TRBD1	TRBV27	-	TRBJ2-4	TGTGCCACCCAGGTGATGGGACAGGGAGGGGACATTCAGTACTTC	CATQVMGQGGDIQYF
-	TRBV7-2	-	TRBJ2-2	TGTGCCAGCAGCGTACAGGCGGACACCGGGGAGCTGTTTTTT	CASSVQADTGELFF
-	TRBV5-4	once	TRBJ1-5	TGTGCCAGCAGCTTCCAGGGAGGCGATCAGCCCCAGCATTTT	CASSFQGGDQPQHF
-	TRBV27	-	TRBJ2-1	TGTGCCAGCAGCACCTTGGAGACTAGTTTTGATGAGCAGTTCTTC	CASSTLETSFDEQFF
-	TRBV28	few	TRBJ1-2	TGTGCCAGCAGGACGGGGGGGTATGGCTACACCTTC	CASRTGGYGYTF
TRBD1	TRBV2	-	TRBJ1-4	TGTGCCAGCAAGGGACAGGGCAATGAAAAACTGTTTTTT	CASKGQGNEKLFF
TRBD2	TRBV7-7	-	TRBJ2-2	TGTGCCAGCAGCCAAGGACTAGCGGGAGCCAACACCGGGGAGCTGTTTTTT	CASSQGLAGANTGELFF
-	TRBV5-1	-	TRBJ2-2	TGCGCCAGCAGCTCTAAGCGGGTGAACACCGGGGAGCTGTTTTTT	CASSSKRVNTGELFF
TRBD1	TRBV5-6	-	TRBJ1-5	TGTGCCAGCAGCTCCACCGGGACAGGGCGATATAGCAATCAGCCCCAGCATTTT	CASSSTGTGRYSNQPQHF
TRBD1	TRBV30	few	TRBJ1-5	TGTGCCTGGAGTGTAGGGTCGTCCAGGCTCCAGGGGGCCCAGCATTTT	CAWSVGSSRLQGAQHF
TRBD1	TRBV5-4	-	TRBJ1-2	TGTGCCAGCAGCGAACCTCAGGGGGCGGTAGGCTACACCTTC	CASSEPQGAVGYTF
-	TRBV15	-	TRBJ1-2	TGTGCCACCAGCAGAGTCGGGGCAGTCTATGGCTACACCTTC	CATSRVGAVYGYTF
TRBD1	TRBV6-5	few	TRBJ1-1	TGTGCCAGCAGTTACGAGGGGGCGCGCACTGAAGCTTTCTTT	CASSYEGARTEAFF
TRBD2	TRBV6-6	-	TRBJ2-5	TGTGCCAGCAGTTACTACGGGGGGGAGACCCAGTACTTC	CASSYYGGETQYF
TRBD1	TRBV19	-	TRBJ1-2	TGTGCCAGTAGTATGAGGGGACAGAGTTATGGCTACACCTTC	CASSMRGQSYGYTF
TRBD2	TRBV30	-	TRBJ2-4	TGTGCCTGGAGCCGCGGAACCCCGGGAGGAAGAAACATTCAGTACTTC	CAWSRGTPGGRNIQYF
-	TRBV7-2	-	TRBJ1-6	TGTGCCAGCGGCTTTCCCGGGACGGTTAATTCACCCCTCCACTTT	CASGFPGTVNSPLHF
-	TRBV10-3	-	TRBJ2-3	TGTGCCATCAGTGAGCCGATAGGGGCGATTAGCACAGATACGCAGTATTTT	CAISEPIGAISTDTQYF
-	TRBV2	-	TRBJ2-7	TGTGCCAGCAGTGGGATAACACCGAAAGTCTACGAGCAGTACTTC	CASSGITPKVYEQYF
TRBD1	TRBV10-2	few	TRBJ2-7	TGCGCCAGCAGACCCCGGGACAGGGGGCCCTACGAGCAGTACTTC	CASRPRDRGPYEQYF
-	TRBV6-1	-	TRBJ1-1	TGTGCCAGCACCCCTGGACCGAACACTGAAGCTTTCTTT	CASTPGPNTEAFF
TRBD1	TRBV5-4	-	TRBJ2-3	TGTGCCAGCAGCTCCGGACAGGGAGTCACAGATACGCAGTATTTT	CASSSGQGVTDTQYF
-	TRBV27	-	TRBJ2-2	TGTGCCAGCAGTTTACAGGGATCCGGGGAGCTGTTTTTT	CASSLQGSGELFF
-	TRBV5-5	once	TRBJ2-2	TGTGCCAGCAGCTCGGCCCTAGCGAACACCGGGGAGCTGTTTTTT	CASSSALANTGELFF
-	TRBV11-2	once	TRBJ1-2	TGTGCCAGCAGCTTAGCGAGGGTGGATGGCTACACCTTC	CASSLARVDGYTF
-	TRBV29-1	-	TRBJ2-5	TGCAGCGCCTCCGATACGAAAGAGACCCAGTACTTC	CSASDTKETQYF
TRBD2	TRBV4-1	-	TRBJ2-1	TGCGCCAGCAGCCAAGCGAGAGGTCTAGCGGGAGATGAGCAGTTCTTC	CASSQARGLAGDEQFF
TRBD2	TRBV7-8	-	TRBJ2-5	TGTGCCAGCAGCTCGATTGGACTAGCGGGAGCGCGGCACCAAGAGACCCAGTACTTC	CASSSIGLAGARHQETQYF
-	TRBV11-2	-	TRBJ2-1	TGTGCCAGCAGCCATGAAGGGGGAGCCTACAATGAGCAGTTCTTC	CASSHEGGAYNEQFF
-	TRBV10-2	-	TRBJ1-5	TGCGCCAGCAGCCTGGGACACAATAATCAGCCCCAGCATTTT	CASSLGHNNQPQHF
-	TRBV18	once	TRBJ1-2	TGTGCCAGCTCACAATCAGGGCCCCCGTTGGGCTACACCTTC	CASSQSGPPLGYTF
-	TRBV6-5	-	TRBJ2-2	TGTGCCAGCAGTCGAGCGTACGCGAACACCGGGGAGCTGTTTTTT	CASSRAYANTGELFF
-	TRBV19	-	TRBJ2-1	TGTGCCAGTAGCCTCCAATGGGGGGCTAACTACAATGAGCAGTTCTTC	CASSLQWGANYNEQFF
TRBD1	TRBV5-1	-	TRBJ1-1	TGCGCCAGCAGCTTGGTGCGACAGGGGAGCACTGAAGCTTTCTTT	CASSLVRQGSTEAFF
-	TRBV14	-	TRBJ2-3	TGTGCCAGCAGCCAACCCGCCTATAGCGGATTCACAGATACGCAGTATTTT	CASSQPAYSGFTDTQYF
-	TRBV18	-	TRBJ2-1	TGTGCCAGCTCACCACTCGAAGCCCCCCACAATGAGCAGTTCTTC	CASSPLEAPHNEQFF
-	TRBV6-5	-	TRBJ1-1	TGTGCCAGCAGTTACGAGCGGGGGACTGAAGCTTTCTTT	CASSYERGTEAFF
TRBD2	TRBV7-9	few	TRBJ2-1	TGTGCCAGCAGCACCCGGACTAGCGGGAGTCTCGAGCAGTTCTTC	CASSTRTSGSLEQFF
-	TRBV19	-	TRBJ1-4	TGTGCCAGTAAGGACACTGTTGCAACTAATGAAAAACTGTTTTTT	CASKDTVATNEKLFF
-	TRBV2	-	TRBJ1-1	TGTGCCAGCAGTGAAGGACGGTTACTCGAAGCTTTCTTT	CASSEGRLLEAFF
TRBD2	TRBV5-4	-	TRBJ2-3	TGTGCCAGCAGCTTGACTAGCGGCCCTAGCACAGATACGCAGTATTTT	CASSLTSGPSTDTQYF
-	TRBV11-3	few	TRBJ1-1	TGTGCCAGCAGCCAAGACAGTGAAGCTTTCTTT	CASSQDSEAFF
-	TRBV5-1	-	TRBJ1-5	TGCGCCAGCAGCTTGATGGGGAGTAGCAATCAGCCCCAGCATTTT	CASSLMGSSNQPQHF
-	TRBV5-6	-	TRBJ1-2	TGTGCCAGCAGCGACCCGGGACAAGTGTACGGCGACTATGGCTACACCTTC	CASSDPGQVYGDYGYTF
TRBD1	TRBV6-5	-	TRBJ2-7	TGTGCCACTTCGACAGGGGGCGGGCAGTACTTC	CATSTGGGQYF
-	TRBV2	-	TRBJ1-5	TGTGCCAGCAGCCTAGAAGGGGGCAATCAGCCCCAGCATTTT	CASSLEGGNQPQHF
-	TRBV5-6	-	TRBJ1-3	TGTGCCAGCAGCTCGCTCATGAACACCATATATTTT	CASSSLMNTIYF
-	TRBV20-1	few	TRBJ1-2	TGCAGTGCTTTCGTTAACTATGGCTACACCTTC	CSAFVNYGYTF